The 9 T cell receptor beta chains listed next were all sequenced from one sample in a study of response to subunit inactivated influenza vaccine. One entry per CDR3 protein, called by TCRdb with MiXCR from the RT-PCR reads. The sample has roughly 650,000 distinct CDR3 sequences, about 14% seen once; the top ten hold less than 8.5%. Material: PBMCs from blood, obtained 14 days before vaccination. These TCRs come from a man aged 45 to 65 who received an inactivated influenza vaccine.

This clonotype was counted ten times or more. The chain is built from TRBV29-1 and TRBJ2-2; D perhaps matches TRBD2 (6 bases). V dropped 6 bases and J dropped 3 bases, with 11 bases sitting between them. The CDR3 is 13 amino acids. The germline V gene has CDR1 SQVTM and CDR2 ANQGSEA. CDR3 in amino acids: CSVGEAHTGELFF. Written as DNA, the CDR3 is TGCAGCGTCGGGGAGGCCCACACCGGGGAGCTGTTTTTT.

This clonotype appeared a few times. This chain connects TRBV20-1 to TRBJ2-7; TRBD2 matches 7 bases. J lost 3 bases, V lost 0 bases, and 11 bases had no gene match. Germline V gene lookup returns CDR1 DFQATT and CDR2 SNEGSKA (reference sequence). The CDR3 is 16 amino acids. This CDR3 reads CSARDLRGGSLYEQYF. The CDR3 region has the DNA TGCAGTGCTAGAGACTTACGGGGCGGGAGTCTCTACGAGCAGTACTTC.

The gene calls are TRBV10-3 and TRBJ2-5; TRBD1 matches 7 bases. Germline V gene sequence: CDR1 ENHRY, CDR2 SYGVKD. This CDR3 has 15 residues. With V trimmed by 3 bases and J by 2 bases, 6 bases remained unmatched. CDR3 nucleotides: TGTGCCATCAGTGACGTTAAGGGACAGCAAGAGACCCAGTACTTC. The encoded protein is CAISDVKGQQETQYF.

CDR3 residues: CASSPDYHTIYF. The CDR3 nucleotides read TGTGCCAGCAGCCCTGACTACCACACCATATATTTT. V gene TRBV6-6 combines with J gene TRBJ1-3; D remains unclear. V was trimmed by 6 bases and J by 8 bases, leaving 11 bases between them. Germline CDR1 reads MNHNY; CDR2 reads SVGAGI (reference sequence). This CDR3 spans 12 amino acids.

This clonotype was detected a few times. This rearrangement joins TRBV5-6 to TRBJ2-7, with a tentative D call TRBD2 (7 bases). This CDR3 spans 17 amino acids. The germline CDR1 and CDR2 sequences are SGHDT and YYEEEE. The ends were cut back, 2 bases at V and 0 bases at J, with 18 bases in the middle. The CDR3 sequence: CASSFFRGGGSSYEQYF. The CDR3 DNA reads as TGTGCCAGCAGCTTTTTTCGGGGCGGGGGCAGCTCCTACGAGCAGTACTTC.

The V gene is TRBV20-1, the J gene TRBJ2-7; 7 bases align to TRBD2. The CDR3 loop spans 13 amino acids. From germline, CDR1 is DFQATT and CDR2 SNEGSKA (reference sequence). With V trimmed by 6 bases and J by 5 bases, 10 bases remained unmatched. This CDR3 is CSAQRGRGDEQYF. The DNA of the CDR3 is TGCAGTGCCCAGAGGGGACGGGGGGACGAGCAGTACTTC.

This chain connects TRBV15 to TRBJ2-1; D gene unclear. Germline V gene lookup returns CDR1 LNHNV and CDR2 YYDKDF (reference sequence). This CDR3 comprises 12 residues. V was clipped by 0 bases and J by 11 bases, with 8 bases between them. The CDR3 sequence is CATSRDPQKQFF. In DNA, the CDR3 is TGTGCCACCAGCAGAGATCCCCAGAAGCAGTTCTTC.

The sample holds a few counts of this clonotype. In DNA, the CDR3 is TGCAGTGCTAGAGATCCGCTAAACACTGAAGCTTTCTTT. This gives the protein CSARDPLNTEAFF. V is TRBV20-1 and J is TRBJ1-1; D uncertain. V gave up 0 bases and J gave up 2 bases, with 7 bases separating them. The CDR3 sequence is 13 residues long. Germline CDR1 is DFQATT and CDR2 is SNEGSKA (reference sequence).

The chain recombines TRBV28 with TRBJ2-3; no firm D call. The ends were cut back, 6 bases at V and 0 bases at J, with 10 bases in the middle. CDR3 length: 14 residues. Per the germline V gene, CDR1 is MDHEN and CDR2 is SYDVKM. DNA of the CDR3: TGTGCCAGCAGGATTACACCGAGCACAGATACGCAGTATTTT. Translated, it gives CASRITPSTDTQYF.